The following is a T cell receptor (beta chain) sequence with its context. The target antigen is unknown. This sample was included in a study of cytomegalovirus exposure and HLA in healthy donors. Broader study findings: Per published reports, the classifier diagnosed cytomegalovirus status with high specificity and sensitivity. Later work showed greater clonal expansion in HLA-associated TCR beta chains than in equally common others. Researchers counted roughly 150 TCR beta chains as cytomegalovirus-associated.

PCR amplification relied on 60 Vbeta primers (plus 13 Jbeta primers). Some clones are missing from TCRdb's copy, which holds only in-frame ones; the method was immunoSEQ multiplex PCR. Of about 160,000 clones listed, roughly 71% are singletons. Sequencing was performed on PBMCs. This sequence was found in a male donor in good health and CMV-seropositive.

CDR3 protein: CASSAVGGEQFF. The CDR3 DNA reads TGTGCCAGCAGTGCCGTTGGAGGGGAGCAGTTCTTC. This sequence joins TRBV6-1 and TRBJ2-1; D might be TRBD2 (6 bases). Germline values: CDR1 MNHNS, CDR2 SASEGT. The ends were cut back, 4 bases at V and 10 bases at J, with 11 bases in the middle. The CDR3 runs to 12 residues.